The entry below gives a single T cell receptor (beta chain) sequence along with its context. What antigen it recognizes has not been identified. Per-base qualities were not stored, and no clone one base away is much larger. Donors were around 37 systemically healthy Caucasian individuals from Russia aged about 6 to 100 years. Around 10 milliliters of peripheral blood were drawn from each donor into EDTA-treated Vacutainer tubes. Ficoll-Paque density-gradient centrifugation was used to isolate PBMCs, with at least 7 million obtained per sample. Total RNA was extracted from PBMCs with Trizol reagent, with at least 6 micrograms obtained per sample. For every donor, flow cytometry on a PBMC aliquot measured the percentage of naive CD45RAhigh/CD27high T cells. Library method: 5' RACE. Sequencing relied on an Illumina HiSeq 2500. A second PCR of roughly 6 to 12 cycles was run with a J-beta primer mix and a sample-barcoded 5' primer. A unique molecular identifier was introduced onto each TCR beta cDNA molecule by a template-switch 5' adaptor carrying 12 random nucleotides. Each sample yielded at least 2.5 million CDR3-containing paired-end reads. The Mint cDNA synthesis kit, primed by a TRBC-specific oligonucleotide, was used to synthesize first-strand cDNA from all RNA. Following uracil-DNA glycosylase treatment, a first 18-cycle PCR with universal primers M1SS and BC2_uni_R was performed on all cDNA. The original pipeline was this. For normalization, 1 million high-quality reads, each with a distinct molecular identifier, were randomly selected from each sample. Instead of being binned into consensus sequences, reads with shared molecular identifiers were discarded. MiTCR, set to a Q25 quality threshold and the strictest error-elimination algorithm, was used for CDR3 identification, clonotype clustering and error correction. A nonparametric unseen species model using Euler transformation provided a lower-bound estimate of total TCR beta diversity. TCRdb reprocessed the public reads (quality trimming at Q25 with fastp, clone calling with MiXCR) and kept in-frame beta chains. Merged by CDR3 protein, the rows form single entries marked with the most common genes and DNA. The V and J calls and clone size are TCRdb's, not the authors'. Within this sample are about 760,000 distinct CDR3 sequences, with about 61% of them counted one time only. Together, the top ten hold around a quarter of the sample.

The germline V gene (reference sequence) supplies CDR1 DFQATT and CDR2 SNEGSKA. V is shortened by 3 bases, J by 2 bases, and the region joining them spans 10 bases. Reading from cysteine to phenylalanine, the CDR3 counts 13 amino acids. Left in the record is the CDR3 DNA by itself, 39 bases read in frame from the first base. This entry is derived from a study of blood T cells in healthy people across ages (dated by TCRdb to the mid-2010s). Broadly, across the study: In model experiments, template switching captured about one uniquely barcoded TCR beta cDNA molecule for every two T cells. To track age-related changes in TCR beta repertoire diversity, the study relied on deep sequencing normalized with unique cDNA molecular identifiers. Donors were grouped into four age groups: young (average roughly 15 years), middle-aged (39), aged (roughly 67) and long-lived (less than 85). To avoid experimental bias, donors of different ages were distributed randomly across sequencing lanes. The study analyzed two additional independent replicas of 1 million unique cDNA reads from the same blood draw for two donors, one aged 18 to 29 and one aged 80 or older.

The investigation overall reported the following: Because donor CMV infection status was unknown, age-related changes in expanded clonotypes were potentially confounded. Since profiling was done on bulk unsorted PBMCs, naive and antigen-experienced compartments could not be conclusively compared. A strong correlation was found between observed TCR beta diversity and the percentage of naive T cells measured by flow cytometry. Observed TCR beta diversity per million T cells fell roughly linearly with age, and a significant reduction was already apparent by age roughly 40. Estimates of total diversity based on one million sequenced T cells were considered lower bounds and underestimates. Compared with the aged group, more naive CD4+ T cells, fewer expanded clones and increased TCR diversity were shown by the long-lived group, suggesting age selection.

The sequenced sample consisted of blood. The sequence derives from a man aged 40-49 years in good health. The chain is made from TRBV20-1 and TRBJ2-5; a confident D gene designation cannot be given. The nucleotides read TGCAGTGCTAGTGGTCAAGCACAAGAGACCCAGTACTTC. This encodes CSASGQAQETQYF.